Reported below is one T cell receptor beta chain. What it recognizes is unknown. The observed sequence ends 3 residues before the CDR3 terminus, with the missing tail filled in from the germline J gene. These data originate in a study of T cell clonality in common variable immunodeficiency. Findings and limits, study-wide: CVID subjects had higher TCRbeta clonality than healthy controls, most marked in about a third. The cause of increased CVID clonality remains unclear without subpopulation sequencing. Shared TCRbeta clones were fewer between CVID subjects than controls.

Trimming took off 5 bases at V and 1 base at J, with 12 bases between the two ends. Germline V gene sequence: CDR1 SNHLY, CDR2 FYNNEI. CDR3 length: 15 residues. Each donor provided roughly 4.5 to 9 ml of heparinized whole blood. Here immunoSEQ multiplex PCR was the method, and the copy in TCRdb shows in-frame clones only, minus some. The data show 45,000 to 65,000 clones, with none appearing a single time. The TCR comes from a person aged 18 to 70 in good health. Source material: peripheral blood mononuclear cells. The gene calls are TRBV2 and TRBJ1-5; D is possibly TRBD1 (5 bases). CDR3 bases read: TGTGCCAGCAGTTCCCAGGGCGTGAGCAATCAGCCC. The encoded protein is CASSSQGVSNQP. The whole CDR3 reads CASSSQGVSNQPQHF.